These 29 T cell receptor beta chains were sequenced from one sample in a study of Ad26.COV2.S vaccination and SARS-CoV-2 variants. Repertoires were generated with immunoSEQ multiplex PCR, while TCRdb's copy carries only in-frame clones and drops some. The repertoire includes about 440,000 clones, about 90% of them detected once, and roughly 4.3% sits in the top ten. Documented treatment: some 19 received Ad26.COV2.S at low or high dose, single or two shots; a few received placebo; per-sample allocation not given. Day 63 after the first injection of vaccine or placebo was the sampling time. Specimen: peripheral blood, collected in a trial of Ad26.COV2.S vaccine versus placebo. The receptors were sampled from a person aged 18-65 years who received the Ad26.COV2.S COVID-19 vaccine or a placebo.

The genes are TRBV7-2 and TRBJ1-6; a possible D gene is TRBD1 (5 bases). Germline CDR1 and CDR2: SGHTA and FQGNSA. The ends were cut back, 1 base at V and 9 bases at J, with 10 bases in the middle. CDR3 length equals 14 residues. This chain's CDR3 is CASSLVRDTSPLHF. CDR3 DNA sequence: TGTGCCAGCAGCTTAGTCAGGGATACTTCACCCCTCCACTTT.

This clone was counted once. This rearrangement joins TRBV6-5 to TRBJ2-5; 7 bases are shared with TRBD1. Germline V gene lookup returns CDR1 MNHEY and CDR2 SVGAGI. The junction had 14 bases not matched to a gene; V was cut back by 8 bases and J by 5 bases. This CDR3 region has 15 residues. In DNA form, the CDR3 reads TGTGCCAGCTGTTCCCCTAGGACAGGTCTGGAGACCCAGTACTTC. It is translated as CASCSPRTGLETQYF.

The rearrangement joins TRBV27 to TRBJ2-7; TRBD1 aligns across 7 bases. V lost 4 bases and J lost 2; bases outside the gene matches: 14. The CDR3 sequence is 17 residues long. The V gene's germline CDR1 is MNHEY and CDR2 SMNVEV (reference sequence). CDR3 nucleotide sequence: TGTGCCAGCAGTTCCCGATACCCCCGGGACAGTACCTACGAGCAGTACTTC. Protein: CASSSRYPRDSTYEQYF.

The chain has TRBV14 and TRBJ2-7, with 7 bases aligning to TRBD2. Germline CDR1 is SGHDN and CDR2 is FVKESK. V gave up 1 base and J gave up 3 bases; unmatched junction bases: 9. There are 16 residues in the CDR3. This chain's CDR3 is CASSQAPGLADYEQYF. In DNA form, the CDR3 reads TGTGCCAGCAGCCAAGCGCCCGGTCTAGCGGACTACGAGCAGTACTTC. The full variable domain, with the rest looked up from reference TRBV14 and TRBJ2-7, is EAGVTQFPSHSVIEKGQTVTLRCDPISGHDNLYWYRRVMGKEIKFLLHFVKESKQDESGMPNNRFLAERTGGTYSTLKVQPAELEDSGVYFCASSQAPGLADYEQYFGPGTRLTVT.

Here the CDR3 DNA reads TGTGCCAGCAGGCCGGGACAGGGGCTGGGCTACACCTTC. Protein sequence: CASRPGQGLGYTF. This rearrangement joins TRBV6-1 to TRBJ1-2, with 10 bases matching TRBD1. The ends lost 6 bases at V and 8 bases at J; junction bases unmatched: 6. This CDR3 has 13 residues. The V gene's germline CDR1 is MNHNS and CDR2 SASEGT.

This chain uses TRBV25-1 with TRBJ2-1; TRBD2 agrees at 8 bases. The V and J ends lost 5 bases and 7 bases, in that order; junction bases with no gene match: 7. This CDR3 region has 14 residues. CDR1 and CDR2 from the germline V gene are MGHDK and SYGVNS. The CDR3 nucleotides read TGTGCCAGCAGTAAACTAGCGGCGCGGAATGAGCAGTTCTTC. Its translation: CASSKLAARNEQFF.

V and J are TRBV24-1 and TRBJ2-1; possible D gene TRBD2, 6 bases. V lost 8 bases, J lost 10 bases, and 17 bases lay in between. The germline CDR1 and CDR2 sequences are KGHDR and SFDVKD. This CDR3 has 13 amino acids. CDR3 loop: CATKSMAGKEQFF. The CDR3 DNA reads TGTGCCACCAAGAGTATGGCGGGAAAAGAGCAGTTCTTC.

In regard to this clone: This CDR3 is also generated by other DNA sequences in the sample. The rearrangement uses TRBV28 and TRBJ2-2; D ambiguous. This CDR3 contains 13 residues. The V gene's germline CDR1 is MDHEN and CDR2 SYDVKM. The V end lost 4 bases, the J end lost 2 bases, and 5 bases lay between the germline ends. CDR3 amino acids: CASSSRNTGELFF. CDR3 sequence (DNA): TGTGCCAGCAGTTCGCGAAACACCGGGGAGCTGTTTTTT.

The chain combines TRBV7-2 with TRBJ2-7, with D unclear. CDR3 size: 12 residues. V dropped 8 bases and J dropped 6 bases, with 14 bases sitting between them. Germline CDR1 is SGHTA and CDR2 is FQGNSA. The CDR3 DNA sequence: TGTGCCAGCGGTTCATGGGTGTCCGAGCAGTACTTC. The encoded protein is CASGSWVSEQYF.

V usage is TRBV9 and J usage is TRBJ1-4; tentatively, D is TRBD1 (5 bases). From germline, CDR1 is SGDLS and CDR2 YYNGEE. The CDR3 is 15 residues long. V lost 4 bases and J lost 5, with 15 bases in between. As DNA, the CDR3 is TGTGCCAGCAGCCCCCGCGAGGGACCAAATGAAAAACTGTTTTTT. Its translation: CASSPREGPNEKLFF.

This clone was counted once. The chain is built from TRBV23-1 and TRBJ1-5; 9 bases are a match to TRBD1. TRBV23-1 is classed as an ORF, of uncertain function. This CDR3 comprises 17 residues. Unmatched junction bases numbered 7, after V lost 4 bases and J lost 0 bases. CDR3 DNA: TGCGCCAGCAGTCTAGGGACAGGGCATTATAGCAATCAGCCCCAGCATTTT. Amino acid sequence: CASSLGTGHYSNQPQHF.

This clone has just a few counts. The chain combines TRBV4-2 with TRBJ2-7; TRBD1 matches at 10 bases. The CDR3 is made up of 16 amino acids. In germline, CDR1 is LGHNA, CDR2 YNFKEQ. Unmatched junction bases numbered 9, after V lost 0 bases and J lost 7 bases. CDR3 in amino acids: CASSQDLGQGLEEQYF. The DNA for the CDR3 is TGTGCCAGCAGCCAAGATCTGGGACAGGGGTTGGAGGAGCAGTACTTC.

The chain has TRBV28 and TRBJ1-5; 8 bases agree with TRBD1. The V gene's germline CDR1 is MDHEN and CDR2 SYDVKM. The CDR3 covers 14 residues. J gave up 7 bases and V 7 bases, and 9 bases lay outside the gene matches. CDR3 sequence (DNA): TGTGCCAGCATACGGGGGACAGGCGGACAGCCCCAGCATTTT. This sequence encodes CASIRGTGGQPQHF.

The V and J genes are TRBV7-9 and TRBJ2-4; D might be TRBD1 or TRBD2, each matching 7 bases. The V end lost 5 bases, the J end lost 5 bases, and 16 bases lay between the germline ends. The CDR3 has 15 amino acids. Germline loops: CDR1 SEHNR, CDR2 FQNEAQ (reference sequence). CDR3 protein: CASSPSGGQQNIQYF. Written as DNA, the CDR3 is TGTGCCAGCAGCCCCTCGGGGGGACAGCAAAACATTCAGTACTTC.

The V call is TRBV28, the J call TRBJ2-2; possibly TRBD1 for D (7 bases). Looked up from germline, CDR1 is MDHEN and CDR2 is SYDVKM. The CDR3 contains 16 residues. The ends were cut back, 6 bases at V and 4 bases at J, with 18 bases in the middle. CDR3 nucleotides: TGTGCCAGCAGAGAGCCCAGACAGGGAGGCACCGGGGAGCTGTTTTTT. It encodes CASREPRQGGTGELFF.

As regards this clone: The identical CDR3 is also encoded by other nucleotide sequences in the sample. This chain links TRBV2 with TRBJ2-7; D might be TRBD2 (6 bases). Germline-derived CDR1 and CDR2 are SNHLY and FYNNEI. The CDR3 extends over 11 amino acids. V lost 7 bases and J 4 bases, leaving 8 bases between the germline ends. Written as DNA, the CDR3 is TGTGCCAGCAAAGGGAGGTACGAGCAGTACTTC. The encoded protein is CASKGRYEQYF.

The chain couples TRBV4-1 to TRBJ2-2; 9 bases map to TRBD2. CDR3 length: 15 residues. V dropped 3 bases and J dropped 7; count of bases not matched to a gene: 6. Germline CDR1 reads MGHRA; CDR2 reads YSYEKL. The CDR3 region is CASSHPSGASGELFF. The CDR3 DNA follows: TGCGCCAGCAGCCATCCTAGCGGGGCCAGCGGGGAGCTGTTTTTT.

The V gene is TRBV28, the J gene TRBJ1-2; a possible D gene is TRBD1 (6 bases). Trimming pared 7 bases from V and 5 bases from J, leaving 23 bases between. In germline, CDR1 is MDHEN, CDR2 SYDVKM. CDR3 length: 16 amino acids. The chain's CDR3 is CASIPSGAGARYGYTF. CDR3 bases: TGTGCCAGCATCCCTTCTGGCGCGGGGGCGAGGTATGGCTACACCTTC.

At least ten counts were recorded for this clone. The CDR3 sequence: CASSQEVGSGANVLTF. The DNA of the CDR3 is TGCGCCAGCAGCCAAGAAGTCGGCTCTGGGGCCAACGTCCTGACTTTC. This chain connects TRBV4-3 to TRBJ2-6; D is ambiguous. This CDR3 contains 16 residues. Germline values: CDR1 LGHNA, CDR2 YSLEER. V was clipped by 0 bases and J by 0 bases, with 6 bases between them.

The chain links TRBV3-1 (or the pseudogene TRBV3-2) to TRBJ2-2; tentative D call: TRBD2 (5 bases). The CDR3 is 13 residues long. Germline V gives CDR1 LGHDT, CDR2 YNNKEL (reference sequence). V dropped 4 bases and J dropped 7 bases, with 10 bases sitting between them. The CDR3 spells CASSPRTGGELFF. The CDR3 DNA reads as TGTGCCAGCAGCCCACGGACTGGCGGGGAGCTGTTTTTT.

The chain has TRBV28 and TRBJ1-5; weak D call: TRBD1 (6 bases). Trimming stripped 2 bases from V and 6 bases from J, with 11 bases between. This CDR3 is built from 14 residues. CDR1 is MDHEN and CDR2 is SYDVKM in the germline V gene. DNA for the CDR3: TGTGCCAGCAGTTTACTACAGGGACGTCAGCCCCAGCATTTT. It encodes CASSLLQGRQPQHF.

The chain couples TRBV28 to TRBJ1-5; D ambiguous. The germline V and J ends were trimmed by 4 bases and 3 bases, with 7 bases remaining between them. The length of the CDR3 is 13 residues. Germline-derived CDR1 and CDR2 are MDHEN and SYDVKM. CDR3 in amino acids: CASSSGDNQPQHF. Here the CDR3 DNA reads TGTGCCAGCAGTTCGGGAGACAATCAGCCCCAGCATTTT.

A single count supports this clone. The chain is built from TRBV9 and TRBJ2-2; TRBD2 matches at 7 bases. The trim removed 0 bases at V and 5 bases at J, leaving 7 bases unmatched. This CDR3 has 16 amino acids. The germline gives CDR1 SGDLS, CDR2 YYNGEE. The CDR3 protein is CASSVEAGVGTGELFF. Here the CDR3 DNA reads TGTGCCAGCAGCGTAGAGGCGGGAGTGGGAACCGGGGAGCTGTTTTTT.

The chain carries TRBV4-2 and TRBJ2-3, with a tentative D call TRBD2 (6 bases). Germline-derived CDR1 and CDR2 are LGHNA and YNFKEQ. This CDR3 has 16 residues. Trimming stripped 5 bases from V and 2 bases from J, with 17 bases between. This CDR3 reads CASSAEGSQHTDTQYF. The CDR3 nucleotides read TGTGCCAGCAGCGCGGAGGGGTCACAGCACACAGATACGCAGTATTTT.

The rearrangement links TRBV5-1 to TRBJ2-2, with D possibly being TRBD1 (6 bases). This CDR3 comprises 15 residues. Germline V CDR1 and CDR2: SGHRS, YFSETQ. Trimming shortened V by 0 bases and J by 10 bases, and 16 bases separated the two germline ends. DNA for the CDR3: TGCGCCAGCAGCTTGGACGGGACACAGACGTCGGAGCTGTTTTTT. Protein: CASSLDGTQTSELFF.

The chain is built from TRBV27 and TRBJ2-7; 7 bases map to TRBD1. The CDR3 is 15 residues long. Per the germline V gene, CDR1 is MNHEY and CDR2 is SMNVEV (reference sequence). Germline trimming cut 5 bases from V and 1 base from J; bases unmatched to any gene: 8. The CDR3 nucleotides read TGTGCCAGCAGTACCTCCGGGACAGAGTCCTACGAGCAGTACTTC. Translated, it gives CASSTSGTESYEQYF.

The chain recombines TRBV28 with TRBJ1-1; D might be TRBD1 (6 bases). CDR1 is MDHEN and CDR2 is SYDVKM in the germline V gene. The CDR3 contains 15 residues. V gave up 2 bases and J gave up 4 bases, with 14 bases separating them. CDR3 coding DNA: TGTGCCAGCAGTTTAGCCCCTCGAGGGGGCACTGAAGCTTTCTTT. Encoded protein: CASSLAPRGGTEAFF.

The chain couples TRBV28 to TRBJ1-2; 7 nucleotides align to TRBD1. The germline CDR1 and CDR2 sequences are MDHEN and SYDVKM. The trim removed 6 bases at V and 5 bases at J, leaving 9 bases unmatched. CDR3 length: 14 amino acids. The CDR3 DNA reads as TGTGCCAGCAGGGGGCCCGGGACAGTTTATGGCTACACCTTC. Residues: CASRGPGTVYGYTF.

V usage is TRBV5-4 and J usage is TRBJ2-5; TRBD1 matches 8 bases. From germline, CDR1 is SGHNT and CDR2 YYREEE (reference sequence). CDR3 length: 15 amino acids. The trim removed 5 bases at V and 5 bases at J, leaving 11 bases unmatched. CDR3 nucleotide sequence: TGTGCCAGCAGTAGTACCAGGGGGCAGTTGGAGACCCAGTACTTC. Translated: CASSSTRGQLETQYF.